This TCR beta chain is drawn from a study of identical twins' blood T cells. General observations from the study: Environmental influences on twin similarity could not be excluded. Twins shared more top CDR3 clonotypes than unrelated donors did. Out-of-frame TCRbeta clonotypes reportedly had markedly more similar V usage in twins than unrelated donors.

Each CDR3 protein is one row after TCRdb ran MiXCR on the 5' RACE reads. The sample consists of about 370,000 distinct CDR3 sequences, 28% of them appearing once. This clonotype came up a few times. The antigen is not known. Likely shared infections and vaccines: all three twin pairs were reared together. Per the germline V gene, CDR1 is GTSNPN and CDR2 is SVGIG (reference sequence). The CDR3 consists of 15 residues. V shed 1 base, J shed 8 bases, and the junction held 9 bases outside the gene matches. This rearrangement joins TRBV30 to TRBJ2-1; 9 bases are a match to TRBD2. The origin of this receptor is a woman aged 18 to 55 in good health. Source material: PBMCs. This CDR3 is CAWSDKGLAGDEQFF. The CDR3, as DNA: TGTGCCTGGAGTGATAAGGGGTTAGCGGGAGATGAGCAGTTCTTC.